This T cell receptor (beta chain) was documented in a study of cytomegalovirus exposure and HLA in healthy donors. Overall study results and limits: Cytomegalovirus association was assigned to more than 150 TCR beta chains. A later analysis showed HLA-associated TCR beta chains outstripping equally common others in clonal expansion. In a later analysis, at a false discovery rate of 0.05, approximately 18,000 TCR beta sequences were associated with HLA alleles.

CDR1 is KGHSH, CDR2 LQKENI, per germline. The CDR3 loop spans 12 amino acids. Trimming at V came to 6 bases and at J to 10 bases, leaving 6 bases not matched to a gene. On this clone: Its antigen is as yet unknown.

With 60 Vbeta and 13 Jbeta primers, the PCR was carried out. The method was immunoSEQ multiplex PCR; TCRdb's version includes in-frame clones alone and lacks a portion of them. The sample includes some 130,000 clones, roughly 82% of them seen just once. Sequencing used PBMCs. The source of this sequence is a male donor in good health and CMV-seropositive. V gene TRBV18 combines with J gene TRBJ2-1; TRBD2 matches 7 bases. For the CDR3, the DNA is TGTGCCAGCTCCCCGACGGGGGGAGAGCAGTTCTTC. Protein sequence: CASSPTGGEQFF. Based on the CDR3 plus reference TRBV18 and TRBJ2-1, the full variable domain is NAGVMQNPRHLVRRRGQEARLRCSPMKGHSHVYWYRQLPEEGLKFMVYLQKENIIDESGMPKERFSAEFPKEGPSILRIQQVVRGDSAAYFCASSPTGGEQFFGPGTRLTVL.